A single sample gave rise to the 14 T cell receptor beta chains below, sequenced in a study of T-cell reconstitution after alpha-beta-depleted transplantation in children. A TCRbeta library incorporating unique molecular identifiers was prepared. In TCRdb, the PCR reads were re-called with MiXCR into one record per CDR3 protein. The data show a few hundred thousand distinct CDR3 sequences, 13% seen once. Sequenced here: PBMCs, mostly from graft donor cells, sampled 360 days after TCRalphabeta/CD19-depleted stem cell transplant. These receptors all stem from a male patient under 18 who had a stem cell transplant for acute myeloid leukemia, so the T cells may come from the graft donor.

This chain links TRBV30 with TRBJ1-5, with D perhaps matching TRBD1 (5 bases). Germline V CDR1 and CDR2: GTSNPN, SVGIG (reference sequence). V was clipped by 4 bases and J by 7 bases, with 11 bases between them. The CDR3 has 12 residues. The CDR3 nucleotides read TGTGCCTGGACAAGGGGTGGCCAGCCCCAGCATTTT. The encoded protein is CAWTRGGQPQHF. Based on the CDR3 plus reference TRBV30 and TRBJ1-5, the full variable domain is SQTIHQWPATLVQPVGSPLSLECTVEGTSNPNLYWYRQAAGRGLQLLFYSVGIGQISSEVPQNLSASRPQDRQFILSSKKLLLSDSGFYLCAWTRGGQPQHFGDGTRLSIL.

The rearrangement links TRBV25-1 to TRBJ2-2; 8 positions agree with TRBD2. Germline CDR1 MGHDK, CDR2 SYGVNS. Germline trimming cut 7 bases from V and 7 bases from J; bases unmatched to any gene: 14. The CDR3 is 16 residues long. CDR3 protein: CASTGLAGKRGGELFF. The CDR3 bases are TGTGCCAGCACTGGACTAGCAGGCAAAAGGGGCGGGGAGCTGTTTTTT.

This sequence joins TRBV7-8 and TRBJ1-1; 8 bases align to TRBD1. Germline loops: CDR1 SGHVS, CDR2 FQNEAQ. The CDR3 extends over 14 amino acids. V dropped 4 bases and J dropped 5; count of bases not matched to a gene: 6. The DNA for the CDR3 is TGTGCCAGCAGCTCACAGGGGGTGGGGACTGAAGCTTTCTTT. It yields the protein CASSSQGVGTEAFF.

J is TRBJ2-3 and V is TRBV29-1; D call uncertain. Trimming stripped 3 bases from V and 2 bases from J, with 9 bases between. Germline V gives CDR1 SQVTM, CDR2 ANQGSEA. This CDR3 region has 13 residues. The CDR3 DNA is TGCAGCGTTGATCGCCAGCTCACAGATACGCAGTATTTT. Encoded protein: CSVDRQLTDTQYF.

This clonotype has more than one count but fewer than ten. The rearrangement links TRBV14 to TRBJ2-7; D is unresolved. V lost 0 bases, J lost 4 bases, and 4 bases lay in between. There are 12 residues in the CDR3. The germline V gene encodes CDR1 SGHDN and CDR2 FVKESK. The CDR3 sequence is CASSQDGYEQYF. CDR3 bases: TGTGCCAGCAGCCAAGATGGGTACGAGCAGTACTTC.

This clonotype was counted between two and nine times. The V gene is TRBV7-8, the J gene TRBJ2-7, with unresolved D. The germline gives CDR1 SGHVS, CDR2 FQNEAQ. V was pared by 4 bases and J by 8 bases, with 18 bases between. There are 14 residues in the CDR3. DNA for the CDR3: TGTGCCAGCAGCTATAGGCAGCAGTTTGAGCAGCAGTACTTC. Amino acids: CASSYRQQFEQQYF.

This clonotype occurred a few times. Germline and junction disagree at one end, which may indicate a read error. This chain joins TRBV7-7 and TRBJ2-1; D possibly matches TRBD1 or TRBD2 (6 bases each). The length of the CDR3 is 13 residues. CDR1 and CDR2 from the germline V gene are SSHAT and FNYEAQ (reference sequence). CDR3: CASSSGAGNEQFF. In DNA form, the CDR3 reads TGTGCTAGCAGCTCAGGGGCGGGGAATGAGCAGTTCTTC.

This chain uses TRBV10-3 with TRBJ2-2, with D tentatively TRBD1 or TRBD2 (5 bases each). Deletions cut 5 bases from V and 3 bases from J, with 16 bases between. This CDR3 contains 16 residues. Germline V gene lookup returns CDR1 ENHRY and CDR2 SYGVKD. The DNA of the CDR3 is TGTGCCATCAGTAAGGGGCTAGCCCAGGACACCGGGGAGCTGTTTTTT. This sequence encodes CAISKGLAQDTGELFF.

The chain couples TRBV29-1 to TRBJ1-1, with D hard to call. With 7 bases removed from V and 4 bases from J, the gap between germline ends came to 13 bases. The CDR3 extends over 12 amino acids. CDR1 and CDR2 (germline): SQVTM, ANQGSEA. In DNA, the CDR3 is TGCAGCGCCGTTAAAGGATCCACTGAAGCTTTCTTT. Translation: CSAVKGSTEAFF.

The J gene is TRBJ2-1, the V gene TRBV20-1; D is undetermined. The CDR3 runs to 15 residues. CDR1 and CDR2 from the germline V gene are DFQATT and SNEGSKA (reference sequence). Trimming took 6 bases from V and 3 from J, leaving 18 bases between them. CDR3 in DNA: TGCAGTGCCAACCCCCGGACCAGATTCTACAATGAGCAGTTCTTC. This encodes CSANPRTRFYNEQFF.

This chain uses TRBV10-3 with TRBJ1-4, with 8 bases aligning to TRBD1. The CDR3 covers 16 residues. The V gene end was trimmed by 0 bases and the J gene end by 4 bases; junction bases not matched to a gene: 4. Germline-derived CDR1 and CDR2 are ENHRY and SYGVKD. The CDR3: CAISESQGAINEKLFF. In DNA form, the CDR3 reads TGTGCCATCAGTGAGTCCCAGGGGGCAATTAATGAAAAACTGTTTTTT.

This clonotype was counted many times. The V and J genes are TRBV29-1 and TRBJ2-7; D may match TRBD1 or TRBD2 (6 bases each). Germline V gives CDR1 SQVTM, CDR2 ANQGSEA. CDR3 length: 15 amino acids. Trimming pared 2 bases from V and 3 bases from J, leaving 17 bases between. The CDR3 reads CSVETPQGLHYEQYF. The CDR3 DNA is TGCAGCGTTGAAACCCCACAGGGACTGCACTACGAGCAGTACTTC.

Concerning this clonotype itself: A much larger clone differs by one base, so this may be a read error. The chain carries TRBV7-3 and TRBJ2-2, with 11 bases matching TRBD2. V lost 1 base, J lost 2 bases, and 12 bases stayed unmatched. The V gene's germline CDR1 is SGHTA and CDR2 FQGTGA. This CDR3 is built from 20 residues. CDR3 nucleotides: TGTGCCAGCAGCTTAAGGTCGGGACTAGCGGAGGGGTTCAACACCGGGGAGCTGTTTTTT. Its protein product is CASSLRSGLAEGFNTGELFF. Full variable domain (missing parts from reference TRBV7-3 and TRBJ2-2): GAGVSQTPSNKVTEKGKYVELRCDPISGHTALYWYRQSLGQGPEFLIYFQGTGAADDSGLPNDRFFAVRPEGSVSTLKIQRTERGDSAVYLCASSLRSGLAEGFNTGELFFGEGSRLTVL.

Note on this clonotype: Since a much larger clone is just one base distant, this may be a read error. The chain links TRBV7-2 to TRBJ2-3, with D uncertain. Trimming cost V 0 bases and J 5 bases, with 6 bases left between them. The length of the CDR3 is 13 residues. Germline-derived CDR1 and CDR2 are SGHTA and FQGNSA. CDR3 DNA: TGTGCCAGCAGCTTAGCGCATAGAGATACGCAGTATTTT. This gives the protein CASSLAHRDTQYF.